The source of this TCR beta chain is a study of blood T cell repertoires in COVID-19. About the research overall: There were acute and convalescent COVID-19 samples, and they came from the United States, Italy and Spain. The cDNA or gDNA used as material had been derived from T cells, B-cell-depleted T cells, or PBMCs.

The CDR3 has 11 amino acids. Germline V CDR1 and CDR2: DFQATT, SNEGSKA (reference sequence). Per the original data handling: Nucleated cell counts were estimated from reference gene primer amplification. Only in-frame clones appear in the TCRdb table, and some are missing; sequencing was by immunoSEQ multiplex PCR. For V, J and clone size, that table is used; D and trimming come from the DNA. Of about 300,000 clones in the sample, approximately 86% were seen once. The genes are TRBV20-1 and TRBJ1-1; no clear D. The sequence was obtained from a man aged 65-85 years with acute or convalescent COVID-19. The specimen was peripheral blood. The CDR3 DNA is TGCAGCAGGAGGGAAGGCACTGAAGCTTTCTTT. Translation: CSRREGTEAFF.